The rows below give T cell receptor beta chains drawn from one sample of a study of T-cell memory formation after mild COVID-19. TCRdb re-called the 5' RACE reads with MiXCR, one entry per CDR3 protein. The sample has under 300,000 distinct CDR3 sequences, less than 20% seen once. The sequencing input was PBMCs or a T cell subset sorted from them (not recorded which). These receptors were taken from a man aged 18 to 35 who had mild COVID-19 (a few samples of this study predate the infection). Cell type and time point are not known. CDR3s include the opening cysteine and the closing phenylalanine or tryptophan. D genes are given only for firm matches. The size of a clone is reported for some rows only, either as once, few or many, or as a class for expanded clones.

TRBJ2-7 - - TRBV7-3 14 TGTGCCAGCAGCTTAGGGCGCACATCCGACGAGCAGTACTTC CASSLGRTSDEQYF
TRBJ2-5 TRBD2 - TRBV12-3/TRBV12-4 16 TGTGCCAGCAGTCTGACTAGCGGGGGGGCCTGGGAGACCCAGTACTTC CASSLTSGGAWETQYF
TRBJ2-3 - - TRBV6-2/TRBV6-3 15 TGTGCCAGCAGTTACTCATACCAGTCCACAGATACGCAGTATTTT CASSYSYQSTDTQYF
TRBJ2-1 TRBD2 few TRBV9 17 TGTGCCAGCAGCGAGGGGGGACTAGCGGGGGTTTACAATGAGCAGTTCTTC CASSEGGLAGVYNEQFF
TRBJ1-3 - few TRBV29-1 15 TGCAGCGTTGAAGGGGTGCCAGGGGCTGGAAACACCATATATTTT CSVEGVPGAGNTIYF
TRBJ1-2 - few TRBV12-3/TRBV12-4 14 TGTGCCAGCAGTTCACGCGCCAGCAACTATGGCTACACCTTC CASSSRASNYGYTF
TRBJ1-2 - - TRBV27 17 TGTGCCAGCGGCCCGGCGAGGGGGAGGCGTCCCGAGGGCGGCTACACCTTC CASGPARGRRPEGGYTF
TRBJ1-1 - - TRBV5-1 15 TGCGCCAGCAGCTTGACTTGGGACGCGGGCACTGAAGCTTTCTTT CASSLTWDAGTEAFF
TRBJ1-2 - few TRBV5-1 13 TGCGCCAGCAGCCCCACGACAGACTATGGCTACACCTTC CASSPTTDYGYTF
TRBJ1-4 - few TRBV20-1 16 TGCAGTGCTAGAGGGGAATTTTTCACAACTAATGAAAAACTGTTTTTT CSARGEFFTTNEKLFF
TRBJ2-5 - few TRBV12-3/TRBV12-4 12 TGTGCCAGCAGTTACCCTAAAGAGACCCAGTACTTC CASSYPKETQYF
TRBJ2-5 - few TRBV30 11 TGTGCCTGGAGTGATACGCGGACCCAGTACTTC CAWSDTRTQYF
TRBJ1-2 - - TRBV6-1 13 TGTGCCAGCAGGGAGGGAGGTGAGAATGGCTACACCTTC CASREGGENGYTF
TRBJ1-2 - - TRBV10-3 15 TGTGCCATCAGTGAGTCGCAGGGGCAATCCTATGGCTACACCTTC CAISESQGQSYGYTF
TRBJ1-1 - - TRBV2 15 TGTGCCACCTATCAACCCCGGGGGTACACGGGAGAAGCTTTCTTT CATYQPRGYTGEAFF
TRBJ2-3 TRBD1 few TRBV12-3/TRBV12-4 14 TGTGCCAGCAGACCGGGACAGGGTCCAGATACGCAGTATTTT CASRPGQGPDTQYF
TRBJ2-1 TRBD1 few TRBV5-5 16 TGTGCCAGCAGCTTAGGACAGGTCCACTCCTACAATGAGCAGTTCTTC CASSLGQVHSYNEQFF
TRBJ2-3 TRBD2 few TRBV6-5 14 TGTGCCAGCAGTGTGCGGGGGATCGAGGTTACGCAGTATTTT CASSVRGIEVTQYF
TRBJ1-1 - - TRBV7-6 14 TGTGCCAGCAGCCTTCGGACGGGCGGGACTGAAGCTTTCTTT CASSLRTGGTEAFF
TRBJ1-1 - many TRBV5-1 11 TGCGCCAGCCGATTTTCTGAGACGGCTTTCTTT CASRFSETAFF
TRBJ2-6 TRBD1 few TRBV4-1 18 TGCGCCAGTCGCAGACCGGGACAGGGGGATCCTGGGGCCAACGTCCTGACTTTC CASRRPGQGDPGANVLTF
TRBJ2-1 - few TRBV6-2/TRBV6-3 14 TGTGCCAGCAGTTACGTGGGGGCCTACAATGAGCAGTTCTTC CASSYVGAYNEQFF
TRBJ2-1 - few TRBV24-1 15 TGTGCCACCAGTGATCCCTCAACCGGATCCAATGAGCAGTTCTTC CATSDPSTGSNEQFF
TRBJ2-1 TRBD2 - TRBV6-5 15 TGTGCCAGCAGCCAGGGGACTAGCGGGAACAATGAGCAGTTCTTC CASSQGTSGNNEQFF
TRBJ2-5 - - TRBV6-5 15 TGTGCCAGCAGTTACTCCGGCCCCCGAGGGGAGACCCAGTACTTC CASSYSGPRGETQYF
TRBJ1-4 - - TRBV6-1 12 TGTGCCAGCAGTGACTTCACCAGGGAACTGTTTTTT CASSDFTRELFF
TRBJ1-2 - few TRBV20-1 13 TGCAGTGCTAGTGCCGGCCGGATCTATGGCTACACCTTC CSASAGRIYGYTF
TRBJ2-5 TRBD1 - TRBV28 13 TGTGCCAGCAGATCGGGACAGGGGGAGACCCAGTACTTC CASRSGQGETQYF
TRBJ2-3 TRBD1 - TRBV20-1 14 TGCAGTGCGAGATCTAGGGGGCGCACAGATACGCAGTATTTT CSARSRGRTDTQYF
TRBJ2-3 - - TRBV5-1 19 TGCGCCAGCAGCTTGAACTCTAGGATGCCTTTTTACCTCACAGATACGCAGTATTTT CASSLNSRMPFYLTDTQYF
TRBJ1-2 - - TRBV2 12 TGTGCCAGCAGCGGATTGGGGGATGGCTACACCTTC CASSGLGDGYTF
TRBJ2-5 - many TRBV7-8 16 TGTGCCAGCAGCCCAGATGTGGGGGGGGCCTGGGAGACCCAGTACTTC CASSPDVGGAWETQYF
TRBJ2-2 - - TRBV6-1 13 TGTGCCACCAGCCCACTTTACACCGGGGAGCTGTTTTTT CATSPLYTGELFF